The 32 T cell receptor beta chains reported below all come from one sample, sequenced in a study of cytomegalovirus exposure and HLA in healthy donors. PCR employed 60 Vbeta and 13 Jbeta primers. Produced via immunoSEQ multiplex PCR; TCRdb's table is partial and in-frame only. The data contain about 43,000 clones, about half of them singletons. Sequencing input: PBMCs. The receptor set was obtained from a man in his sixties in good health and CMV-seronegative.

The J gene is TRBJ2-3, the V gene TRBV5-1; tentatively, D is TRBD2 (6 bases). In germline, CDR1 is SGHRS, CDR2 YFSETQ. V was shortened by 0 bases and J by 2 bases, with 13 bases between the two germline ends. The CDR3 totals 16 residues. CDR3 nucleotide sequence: TGCGCCAGCAGCTTGGTTAAGGTAGCGGCCACAGATACGCAGTATTTT. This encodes CASSLVKVAATDTQYF.

The CDR3 DNA sequence: TGTGCCAGCAGCTCAAGACTAGCGGGACCCTACGAGCAGTACTTC. Translated, it gives CASSSRLAGPYEQYF. The chain joins TRBV7-9 to TRBJ2-7; 11 bases map to TRBD2. V was pared by 4 bases and J by 2 bases, with 4 bases of the junction left unmatched. CDR1 is SEHNR and CDR2 is FQNEAQ in the germline V gene (reference sequence). The CDR3 extends over 15 amino acids.

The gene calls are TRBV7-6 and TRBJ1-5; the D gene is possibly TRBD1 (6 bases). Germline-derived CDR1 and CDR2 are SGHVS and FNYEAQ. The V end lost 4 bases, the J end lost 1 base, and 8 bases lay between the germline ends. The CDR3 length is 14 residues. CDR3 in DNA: TGTGCCAGCAGCTCAGGGGACAGCAATCAGCCCCAGCATTTT. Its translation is CASSSGDSNQPQHF.

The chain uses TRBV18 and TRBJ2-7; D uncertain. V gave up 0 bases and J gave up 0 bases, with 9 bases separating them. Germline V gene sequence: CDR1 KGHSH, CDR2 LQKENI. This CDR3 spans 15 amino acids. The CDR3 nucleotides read TGTGCCAGCTCACCACCTTCGCGGAGCTCCTACGAGCAGTACTTC. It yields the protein CASSPPSRSSYEQYF.

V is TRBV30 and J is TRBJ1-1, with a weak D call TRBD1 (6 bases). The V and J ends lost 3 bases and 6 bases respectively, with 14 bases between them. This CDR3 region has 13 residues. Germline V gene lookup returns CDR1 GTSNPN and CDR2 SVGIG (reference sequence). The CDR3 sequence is CAWRHNRAAEAFF. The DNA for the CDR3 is TGTGCCTGGAGACATAACAGGGCGGCTGAAGCTTTCTTT. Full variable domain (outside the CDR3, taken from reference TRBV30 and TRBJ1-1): SQTIHQWPATLVQPVGSPLSLECTVEGTSNPNLYWYRQAAGRGLQLLFYSVGIGQISSEVPQNLSASRPQDRQFILSSKKLLLSDSGFYLCAWRHNRAAEAFFGQGTRLTVV.

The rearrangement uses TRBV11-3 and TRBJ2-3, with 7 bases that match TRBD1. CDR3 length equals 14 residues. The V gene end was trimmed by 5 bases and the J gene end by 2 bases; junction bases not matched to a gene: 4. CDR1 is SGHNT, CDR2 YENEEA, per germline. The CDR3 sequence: CASSRTGFTDTQYF. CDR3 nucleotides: TGTGCCAGCAGCAGGACAGGTTTCACAGATACGCAGTATTTT.

The CDR3 region has the DNA TGTGCCAGCAGTGCCCGGGACAGTCAGCAGTTCTTC. Amino acids: CASSARDSQQFF. J is TRBJ2-1 and V is TRBV6-5, with 7 nucleotides matching TRBD1. The V and J ends lost 5 bases and 11 bases, in that order; junction bases with no gene match: 6. The CDR3 totals 12 residues. Per germline, CDR1 MNHEY and CDR2 SVGAGI.

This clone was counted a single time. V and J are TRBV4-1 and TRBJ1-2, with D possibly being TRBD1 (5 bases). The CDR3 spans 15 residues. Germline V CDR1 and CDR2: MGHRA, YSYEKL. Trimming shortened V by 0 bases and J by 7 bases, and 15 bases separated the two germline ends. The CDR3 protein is CASSQDLTVPGGYTF. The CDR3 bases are TGCGCCAGCAGCCAAGATTTGACAGTACCCGGTGGCTACACCTTC.

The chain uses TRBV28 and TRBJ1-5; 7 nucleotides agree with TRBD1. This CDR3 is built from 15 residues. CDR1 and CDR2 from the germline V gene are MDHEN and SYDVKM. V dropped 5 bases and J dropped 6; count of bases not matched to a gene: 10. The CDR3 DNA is TGTGCCAGCAGTCCGCCGGGACAGTGGAGTCAGCCCCAGCATTTT. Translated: CASSPPGQWSQPQHF.

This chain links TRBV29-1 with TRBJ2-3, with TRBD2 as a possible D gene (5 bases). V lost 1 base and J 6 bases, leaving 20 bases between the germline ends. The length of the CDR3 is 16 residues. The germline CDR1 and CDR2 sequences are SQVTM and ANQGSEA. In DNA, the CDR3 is TGCAGCGTTGAAGGAGGGAGATTGGTCAGACGTGATACGCAGTATTTT. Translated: CSVEGGRLVRRDTQYF.

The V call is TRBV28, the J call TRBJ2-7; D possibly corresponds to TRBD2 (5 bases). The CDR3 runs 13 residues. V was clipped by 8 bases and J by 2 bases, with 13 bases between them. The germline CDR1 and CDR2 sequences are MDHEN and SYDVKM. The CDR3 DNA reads TGTGCCAGCCTCGGGCCGGGGACCTACGAGCAGTACTTC. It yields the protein CASLGPGTYEQYF.

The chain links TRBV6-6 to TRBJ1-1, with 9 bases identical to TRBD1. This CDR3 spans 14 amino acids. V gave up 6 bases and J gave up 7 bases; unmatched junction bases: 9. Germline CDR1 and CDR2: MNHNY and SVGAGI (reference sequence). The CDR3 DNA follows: TGTGCCAGCAGACAGGGACAGGGTGGCCTTGAAGCTTTCTTT. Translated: CASRQGQGGLEAFF.

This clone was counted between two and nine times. CDR3 sequence (DNA): TGCGCCAGCAGCCCCGGGGAGGGAAAGAATGAAAAACTGTTTTTT. It yields the protein CASSPGEGKNEKLFF. V gene TRBV5-1 combines with J gene TRBJ1-4, with D uncertain. This CDR3 is built from 15 residues. V lost 4 bases and J lost 5, with 15 bases in between. Looked up from germline, CDR1 is SGHRS and CDR2 is YFSETQ. The full variable domain, rest sourced from reference TRBV5-1 and TRBJ1-4, is KAGVTQTPRYLIKTRGQQVTLSCSPISGHRSVSWYQQTPGQGLQFLFEYFSETQRNKGNFPGRFSGRQFSNSRSEMNVSTLELGDSALYLCASSPGEGKNEKLFFGSGTQLSVL.

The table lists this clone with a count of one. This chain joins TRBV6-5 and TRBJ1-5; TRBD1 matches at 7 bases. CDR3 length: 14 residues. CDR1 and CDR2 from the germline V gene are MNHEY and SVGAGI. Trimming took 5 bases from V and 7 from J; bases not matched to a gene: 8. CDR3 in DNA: TGTGCCAGCAGTACTGACAGGGCAGAACAGCCCCAGCATTTT. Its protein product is CASSTDRAEQPQHF.

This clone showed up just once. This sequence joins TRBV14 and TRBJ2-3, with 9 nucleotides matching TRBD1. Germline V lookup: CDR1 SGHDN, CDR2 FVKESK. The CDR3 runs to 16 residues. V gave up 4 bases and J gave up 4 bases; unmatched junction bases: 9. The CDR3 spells CASSLSLGQGPDTQYF. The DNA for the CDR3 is TGTGCCAGCAGCCTGAGCCTGGGACAGGGCCCAGATACGCAGTATTTT.

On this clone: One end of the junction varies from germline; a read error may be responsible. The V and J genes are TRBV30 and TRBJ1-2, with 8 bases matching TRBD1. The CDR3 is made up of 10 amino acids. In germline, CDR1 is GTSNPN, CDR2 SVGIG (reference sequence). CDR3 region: CGTGNYGYTF. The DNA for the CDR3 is TGCGGGACAGGCAACTATGGCTACACCTTC.

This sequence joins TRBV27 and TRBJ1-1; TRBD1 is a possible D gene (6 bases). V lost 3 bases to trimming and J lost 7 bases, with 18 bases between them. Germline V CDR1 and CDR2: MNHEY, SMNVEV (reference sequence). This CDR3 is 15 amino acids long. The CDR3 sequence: CASSLPPGHLNEAFF. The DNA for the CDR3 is TGTGCCAGCAGTTTGCCGCCGGGACACCTTAATGAAGCTTTCTTT.

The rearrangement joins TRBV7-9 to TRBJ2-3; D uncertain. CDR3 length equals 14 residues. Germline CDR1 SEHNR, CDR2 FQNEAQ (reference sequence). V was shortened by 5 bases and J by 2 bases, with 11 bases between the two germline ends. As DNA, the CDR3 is TGTGCCAGCAGCCCCGAGAGATCCACAGATACGCAGTATTTT. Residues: CASSPERSTDTQYF.

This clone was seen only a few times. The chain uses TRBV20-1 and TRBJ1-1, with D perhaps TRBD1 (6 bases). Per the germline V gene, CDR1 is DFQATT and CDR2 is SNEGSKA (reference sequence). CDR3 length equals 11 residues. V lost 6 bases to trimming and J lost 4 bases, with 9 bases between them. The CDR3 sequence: CSALGATEAFF. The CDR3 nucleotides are TGCAGTGCCTTGGGGGCCACTGAAGCTTTCTTT.

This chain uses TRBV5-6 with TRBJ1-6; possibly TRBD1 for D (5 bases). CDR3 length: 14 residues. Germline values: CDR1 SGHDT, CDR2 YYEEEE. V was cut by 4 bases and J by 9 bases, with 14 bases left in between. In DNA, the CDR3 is TGTGCCAGCAGCCAGCCCCACGGGGGTTCACCCCTCCACTTT. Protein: CASSQPHGGSPLHF. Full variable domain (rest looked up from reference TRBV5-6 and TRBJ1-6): DAGVTQSPTHLIKTRGQQVTLRCSPKSGHDTVSWYQQALGQGPQFIFQYYEEEERQRGNFPDRFSGHQFPNYSSELNVNALLLGDSALYLCASSQPHGGSPLHFGNGTRLTVT.

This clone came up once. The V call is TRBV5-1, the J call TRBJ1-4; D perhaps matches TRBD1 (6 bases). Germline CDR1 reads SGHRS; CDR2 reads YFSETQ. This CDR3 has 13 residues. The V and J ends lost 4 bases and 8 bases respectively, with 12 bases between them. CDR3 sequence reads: CASSGGPGEKLFF. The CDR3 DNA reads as TGCGCCAGCAGCGGGGGCCCGGGGGAAAAACTGTTTTTT.

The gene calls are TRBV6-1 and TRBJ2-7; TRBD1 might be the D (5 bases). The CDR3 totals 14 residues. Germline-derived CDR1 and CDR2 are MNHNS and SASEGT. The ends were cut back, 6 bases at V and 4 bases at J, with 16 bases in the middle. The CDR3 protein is CASRSGLAGYEQYF. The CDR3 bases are TGTGCCAGCAGATCGGGTCTTGCAGGGTACGAGCAGTACTTC.

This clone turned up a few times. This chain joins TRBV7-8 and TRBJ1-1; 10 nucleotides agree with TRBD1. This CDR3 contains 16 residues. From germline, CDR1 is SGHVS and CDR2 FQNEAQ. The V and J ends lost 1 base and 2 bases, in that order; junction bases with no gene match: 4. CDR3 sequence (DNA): TGTGCCAGCAGCTTAGGAGGGACAGGGGCCAACACTGAAGCTTTCTTT. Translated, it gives CASSLGGTGANTEAFF.

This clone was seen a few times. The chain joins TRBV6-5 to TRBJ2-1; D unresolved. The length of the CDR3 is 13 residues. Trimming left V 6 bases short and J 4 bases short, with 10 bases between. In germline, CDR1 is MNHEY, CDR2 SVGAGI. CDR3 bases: TGTGCCAGCAGACTGGGCCTTTACAATGAGCAGTTCTTC. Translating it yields CASRLGLYNEQFF.

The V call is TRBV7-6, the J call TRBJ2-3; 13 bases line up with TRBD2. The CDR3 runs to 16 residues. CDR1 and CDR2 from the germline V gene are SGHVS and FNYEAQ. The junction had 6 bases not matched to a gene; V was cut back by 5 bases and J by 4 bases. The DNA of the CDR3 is TGTGCCAGCAGCCTCGGACTAGCGGGAGAGGCAGATACGCAGTATTTT. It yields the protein CASSLGLAGEADTQYF.

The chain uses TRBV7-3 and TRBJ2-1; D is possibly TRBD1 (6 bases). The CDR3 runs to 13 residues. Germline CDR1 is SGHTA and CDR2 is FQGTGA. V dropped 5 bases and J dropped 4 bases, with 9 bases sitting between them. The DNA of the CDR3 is TGTGCCAGCAGCCTTGACAGGTACAATGAGCAGTTCTTC. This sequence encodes CASSLDRYNEQFF.

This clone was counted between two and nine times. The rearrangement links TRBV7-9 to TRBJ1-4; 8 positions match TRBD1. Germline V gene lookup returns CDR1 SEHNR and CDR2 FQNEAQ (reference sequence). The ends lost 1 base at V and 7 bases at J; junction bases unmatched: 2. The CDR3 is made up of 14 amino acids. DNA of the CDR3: TGTGCCAGCAGCTTAGGACAGGGGAGTGAAAAACTGTTTTTT. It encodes CASSLGQGSEKLFF.

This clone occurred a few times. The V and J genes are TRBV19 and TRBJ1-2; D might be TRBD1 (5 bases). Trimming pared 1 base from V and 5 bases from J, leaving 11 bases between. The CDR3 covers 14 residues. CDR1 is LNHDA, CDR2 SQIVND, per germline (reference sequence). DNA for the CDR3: TGTGCCAGTAGTATAGCCGGGGGAACTTATGGCTACACCTTC. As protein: CASSIAGGTYGYTF.

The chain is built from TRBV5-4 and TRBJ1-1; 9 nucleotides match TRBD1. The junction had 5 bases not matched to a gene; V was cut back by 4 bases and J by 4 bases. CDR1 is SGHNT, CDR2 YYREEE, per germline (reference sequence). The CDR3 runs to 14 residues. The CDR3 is CASSRGQGGTEAFF. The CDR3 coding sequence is TGTGCCAGCAGCCGGGGACAGGGTGGCACTGAAGCTTTCTTT.

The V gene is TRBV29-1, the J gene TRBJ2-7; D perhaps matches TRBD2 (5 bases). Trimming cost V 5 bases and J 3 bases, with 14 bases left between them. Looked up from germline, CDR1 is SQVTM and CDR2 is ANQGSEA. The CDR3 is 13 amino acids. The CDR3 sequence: CSVLVADYYEQYF. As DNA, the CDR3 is TGCAGCGTTCTCGTGGCAGACTACTACGAGCAGTACTTC.

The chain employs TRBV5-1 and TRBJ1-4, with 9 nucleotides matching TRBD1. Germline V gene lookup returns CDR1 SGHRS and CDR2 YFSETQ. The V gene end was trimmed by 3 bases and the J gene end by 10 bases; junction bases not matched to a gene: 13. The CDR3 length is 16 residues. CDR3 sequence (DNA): TGCGCCAGCAGCTGGGACAGGGCAGCGTTGGGCGGAAAACTGTTTTTT. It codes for CASSWDRAALGGKLFF.

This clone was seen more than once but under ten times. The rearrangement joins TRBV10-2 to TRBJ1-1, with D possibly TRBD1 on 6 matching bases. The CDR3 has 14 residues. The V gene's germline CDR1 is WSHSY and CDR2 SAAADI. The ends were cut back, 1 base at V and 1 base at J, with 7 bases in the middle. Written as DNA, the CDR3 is TGCGCCAGCAGTGAGTGGACAGAGAACACTGAAGCTTTCTTT. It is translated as CASSEWTENTEAFF.